The sequence of this TCR beta chain was determined in a study of OX40 agonist ivuxolimab in advanced cancers. Turning to the study itself: Patients enrolled in dose escalation were diagnosed with hepatocellular carcinoma, melanoma, renal cell or head and neck cancer. Anti-PD-1, anti-PD-L1 or anti-CTLA-4 therapy given earlier was allowed, and roughly 38% had some.

Findings and limits, study-wide: Some nonresponders likewise displayed low normalized T-cell clonal expansion.

V lost 7 bases, J lost 2 bases, and 6 bases stayed unmatched. Germline lookup yields CDR1 MNHNS and CDR2 SASEGT. This CDR3 contains 15 residues. Comments on this clone: As yet, its antigen is unknown.

Libraries were prepared by immunoSEQ multiplex PCR; TCRdb keeps only in-frame clonotypes and omits some of them. The sample has fewer than 85,000 clones, about 78% seen once. This chain uses TRBV6-1 with TRBJ1-5; 9 bases are a match to TRBD1. Sequenced here: CD4+ or CD8+ T cells sorted from blood, sampled in a trial of the OX40 agonist ivuxolimab. The sequence derives from an adult with an advanced solid tumor such as melanoma, head and neck, liver or kidney cancer. CDR3 coding DNA: TGTGCCAGCAATCGGGACAGGGCTGGCAATCAGCCCCAGCATTTT. Translating gives CASNRDRAGNQPQHF.